This TCR beta chain was recovered during a study of spatial heterogeneity in lung cancer (dated by TCRdb to about 2019). Background on the whole study: Beta-chain transcripts were consistently detected in greater numbers than alpha-chain transcripts, which likely reflects a higher abundance of beta-chain transcripts. In the raw uncorrected reads, each unique combination of TCR and UMI appeared more than ten times on average. The study quantitatively compared TCR alpha and beta repertoires across multiple tumor regions, matched nontumor lung and blood in non-small cell lung cancer. Nonsynonymous mutation counts, determined by whole-exome sequencing of tumor tissue, were related to TCR repertoire features. Both alpha and beta chains were TCR-sequenced in samples taken at surgery, namely 220 tumor regions, approximately 66 matched nontumor lung samples and about 58 PBMC samples.

The time point label here, explained by the study, means: sample taken at primary tumor resection. Samples were obtained from 70 to 85 patients with early-stage, untreated non-small cell lung cancer from the lung TRACERx cohort. TCR sequencing used whole RNA extracted from tumor and nontumor lung tissue, or from cryopreserved PBMC samples, without cell sorting. Only patients for whom sufficient RNA was available from at least two tumor regions were selected for TCR sequencing. This clonotype was recorded many times. The target of this receptor is not known. The input lacks base qualities; no much larger clone sits a single base away. From the cysteine through the phenylalanine, the CDR3 covers 15 amino acids. The read is trimmed to its CDR3 DNA, 45 bases read in frame from base 1. From the germline V gene, CDR1 is LGHNA and CDR2 is YSLEER. Relative to germline, V is 0 bases shorter and J is 2 bases shorter, with 10 bases between their ends.

Study-level results and caveats: Ubiquitous expanded tumor TCRs were detected in blood more often at tumor resection than at routine follow-up. Confirming at a functional level the hypothesis that regional TCRs recognize regional mutations was considered to require additional single-cell paired TCR alpha and beta sequencing.

The method was 5' RACE. The instrument was a NextSeq 500. To allow correction of PCR and sequencing errors, the TCR library protocol tagged every TCR cDNA molecule with a unique molecular identifier. Per the authors' processing: TCR identification, UMI-based error correction and CDR3 extraction were performed with Decombinator tools. TCRs above a frequency of 2 per 1,000, corresponding to the top 1% of the tumor frequency distribution, were defined as expanded. Renyi diversity was calculated using the R vegan package after each repertoire was subsampled 100 times to 5,000 TCRs. CDR3 similarity networks were built from amino acid triplet string-kernel similarity, with CDR3s being connected when pairwise similarity was above 0.82. The public sequencing data were trimmed at Q25 with fastp and processed into clonotypes with MiXCR by TCRdb, which kept only in-frame beta chains. Rows merge per CDR3 protein into single entries with the most common DNA and genes. TCRdb's processing, not the authors', yielded these V and J calls. In this sample the table shows nearly 80,000 distinct CDR3 sequences, approximately 8% of which occur a single time. The ten largest clones capture roughly 7% of the sample.

The sample here was PBMCs, taken at surgery. This clonotype was obtained from a male donor with early-stage non-small cell lung cancer. The chain employs TRBV4-3 and TRBJ1-1; TRBD1 is perhaps the D gene, given 5 matching bases. The CDR3 protein sequence reads: CASSQDPQGNTEAFF. The nucleotide sequence reads as follows: TGCGCCAGCAGCCAAGATCCTCAGGGAAACACTGAAGCTTTCTTT.